This TCR beta chain was captured in a study of human T cells and chemical hapten exposure. Germline loops: CDR1 SGHTA, CDR2 FQGNSA. V was cut by 3 bases and J by 1 base, with 10 bases left in between. This CDR3 spans 15 amino acids. Time point of the sample: pre-sensitization, week 0. Treatment here: therapeutic diphenylcyclopropenone sensitization with weekly scalp DPC. TCRdb used MiXCR to reprocess the RACE reads, holding one entry per CDR3 protein. The sample includes more than 250,000 distinct CDR3 sequences, approximately 8.4% seen only once; the top ten take less than 3%. This sequence joins TRBV7-2 and TRBJ2-1; D uncertain. The sample here was whole blood, taken in connection with sensitization to the hapten diphenylcyclopropenone (DPC). The origin of this receptor is a woman aged 40 to 50 with alopecia areata. Some clones in this sample may be carry-over from other donors' samples. CDR3 DNA: TGTGCCAGCAGCTTGCCAGGCTTTTCCTACAATGAGCAGTTCTTC. Protein product: CASSLPGFSYNEQFF.